The rows below give T cell receptor beta chains drawn from one sample of a study of blood T cell repertoires in COVID-19. Data came from immunoSEQ multiplex PCR; TCRdb stores just in-frame clones and leaves some out. The sample carries over 110,000 clones, approximately 89% recorded once. Source material: peripheral blood. These receptors originate from a human donor in a cohort sampled during active COVID-19. Each CDR3 is given with its conserved first and last residue. Clone size is stated in some rows and not others, as once, few, many or a class when expanded.

j_call v_call clone_size cdr3_aa
TRBJ2-7 TRBV19 - CASSPSLAGGYEQYF
TRBJ2-3 TRBV6-6 - CASRGRVGADTQYF
TRBJ2-5 TRBV27 - CASSLSGTVQETQYF
TRBJ2-5 TRBV2 - CASSPGPQETQYF
TRBJ1-3 TRBV4-2 few CASSQDRGSGNTIYF
TRBJ1-5 TRBV19 once CASSIGRGQPQHF
TRBJ2-3 TRBV6-2/TRBV6-3 - CASSYMSASSADTQYF
TRBJ1-4 TRBV10-3 - CAISDREYNEKLFF
TRBJ2-3 TRBV25-1 - CASSELAGGLTDTQYF
TRBJ2-1 TRBV7-2 - CASSLRVVGGAEQFF
TRBJ1-6 TRBV5-5 - CASSGDRGSYNSPLHF
TRBJ2-3 TRBV18 - CASSPPAGGGRDTQYF
TRBJ2-2 TRBV7-8 - CASSGGTGELFF
TRBJ2-7 TRBV15 - CATSRGTSGGFHEQYF
TRBJ1-2 TRBV13 - CASSLEVTGGYTF
TRBJ2-7 TRBV10-3 - CAISDGTGTAYEQYF
TRBJ2-2 TRBV7-6 - CASSLEGAPNTGELFF
TRBJ2-7 TRBV9 - CASSDGQGYEQYF
TRBJ2-2 TRBV11-2 - CASSRTSGGAVGELFF
TRBJ1-3 TRBV24-1 - CATSDSVSGNTIYF
TRBJ2-2 TRBV5-6 - CASSLTRQANTGELFF
TRBJ2-3 TRBV24-1 - CATSQTTGSTDTQYF
TRBJ2-2 TRBV10-3 - CAISESAANTGELFF
TRBJ2-7 TRBV10-2 - CASSEASYEQYF
TRBJ2-1 TRBV6-4 many CASSEEGGGPDEQFF
TRBJ1-1 TRBV29-1 - CSVESGYTEAFF
TRBJ1-1 TRBV9 few CASSVGQALNTEAFF
TRBJ2-7 TRBV4-1 - CASSLKDSSYEQYF
TRBJ2-7 TRBV11-2 - CASSSSSGSIYEQYF
TRBJ2-1 TRBV12-3/TRBV12-4 - CASSRTTYNEQFF
TRBJ1-1 TRBV6-2/TRBV6-3 - CASSYSTGQGATEAFF
TRBJ1-1 TRBV20-1 - CSARDQGIF